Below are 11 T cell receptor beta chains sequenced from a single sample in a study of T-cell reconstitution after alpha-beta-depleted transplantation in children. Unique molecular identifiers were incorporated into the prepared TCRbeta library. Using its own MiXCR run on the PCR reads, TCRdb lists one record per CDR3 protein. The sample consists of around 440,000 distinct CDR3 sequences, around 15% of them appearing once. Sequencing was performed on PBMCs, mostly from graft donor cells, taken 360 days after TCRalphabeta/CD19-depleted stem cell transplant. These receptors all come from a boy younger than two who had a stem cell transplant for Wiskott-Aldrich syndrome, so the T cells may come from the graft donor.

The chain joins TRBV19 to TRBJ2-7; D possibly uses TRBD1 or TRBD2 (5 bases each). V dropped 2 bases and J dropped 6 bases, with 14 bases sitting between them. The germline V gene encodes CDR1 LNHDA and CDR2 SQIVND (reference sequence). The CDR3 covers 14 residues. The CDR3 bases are TGTGCCAGTAGTATAACCCCCGCGAGGGGCGAGCAGTACTTC. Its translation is CASSITPARGEQYF.

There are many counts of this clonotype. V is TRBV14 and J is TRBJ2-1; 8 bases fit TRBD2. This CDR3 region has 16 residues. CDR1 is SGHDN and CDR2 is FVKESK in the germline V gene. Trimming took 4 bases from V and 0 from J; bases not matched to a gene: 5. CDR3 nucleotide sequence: TGTGCCAGCAGCCCCCTAACTAGCGGCTCCTACAATGAGCAGTTCTTC. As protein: CASSPLTSGSYNEQFF.

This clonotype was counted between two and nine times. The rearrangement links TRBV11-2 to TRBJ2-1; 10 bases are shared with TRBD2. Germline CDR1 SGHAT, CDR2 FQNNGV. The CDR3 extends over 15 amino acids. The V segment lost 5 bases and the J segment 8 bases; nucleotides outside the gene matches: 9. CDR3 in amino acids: CASSTGTSEHHEQFF. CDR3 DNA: TGTGCCAGCAGCACAGGGACTAGCGAGCATCATGAGCAGTTCTTC.

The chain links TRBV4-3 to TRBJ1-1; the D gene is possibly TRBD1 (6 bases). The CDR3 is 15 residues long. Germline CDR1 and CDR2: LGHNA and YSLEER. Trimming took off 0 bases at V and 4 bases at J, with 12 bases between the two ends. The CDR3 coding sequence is TGCGCCAGCAGCCAAGATCCGTACAGGGCCACTGAAGCTTTCTTT. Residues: CASSQDPYRATEAFF.

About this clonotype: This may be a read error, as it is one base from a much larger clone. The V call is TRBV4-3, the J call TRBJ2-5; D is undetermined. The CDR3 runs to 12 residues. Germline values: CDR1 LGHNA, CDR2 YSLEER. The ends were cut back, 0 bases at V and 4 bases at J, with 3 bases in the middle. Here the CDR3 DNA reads TGCGCCAGCAGCCAAGATCCAGAGACCCAGTACTTC. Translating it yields CASSQDPETQYF.

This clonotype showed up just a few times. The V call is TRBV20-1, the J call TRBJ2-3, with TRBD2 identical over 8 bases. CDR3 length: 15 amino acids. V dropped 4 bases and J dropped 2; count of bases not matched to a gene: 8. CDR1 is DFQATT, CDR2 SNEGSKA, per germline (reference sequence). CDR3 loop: CSAKGQRGHTDTQYF. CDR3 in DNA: TGCAGTGCTAAGGGTCAGCGGGGGCACACAGATACGCAGTATTTT.

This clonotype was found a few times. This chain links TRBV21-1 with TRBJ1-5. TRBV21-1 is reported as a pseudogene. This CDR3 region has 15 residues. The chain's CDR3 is CANTCWPLFNQPQHF. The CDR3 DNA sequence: TGTGCCAACACCTGCTGGCCACTCTTCAATCAGCCCCAGCATTTT.

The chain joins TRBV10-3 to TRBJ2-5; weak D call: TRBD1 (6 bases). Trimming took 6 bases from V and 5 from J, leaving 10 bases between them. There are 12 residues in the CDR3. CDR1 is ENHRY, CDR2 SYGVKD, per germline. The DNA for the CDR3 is TGTGCCATCAGACAGGGTGATGAGACCCAGTACTTC. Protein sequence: CAIRQGDETQYF.

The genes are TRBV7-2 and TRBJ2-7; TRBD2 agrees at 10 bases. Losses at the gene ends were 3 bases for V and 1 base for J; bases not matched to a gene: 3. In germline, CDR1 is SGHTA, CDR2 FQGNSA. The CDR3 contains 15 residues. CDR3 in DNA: TGTGCCAGCAGCTTTCGGACTAGCGGTTCCTACGAGCAGTACTTC. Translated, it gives CASSFRTSGSYEQYF.

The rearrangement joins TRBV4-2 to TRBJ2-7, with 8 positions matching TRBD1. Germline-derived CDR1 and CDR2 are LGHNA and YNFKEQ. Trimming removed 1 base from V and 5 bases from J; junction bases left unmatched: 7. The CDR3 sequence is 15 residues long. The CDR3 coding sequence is TGTGCCAGCAGCCAAGGATCAGGCAGGGGGCACGAGCAGTACTTC. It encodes CASSQGSGRGHEQYF.

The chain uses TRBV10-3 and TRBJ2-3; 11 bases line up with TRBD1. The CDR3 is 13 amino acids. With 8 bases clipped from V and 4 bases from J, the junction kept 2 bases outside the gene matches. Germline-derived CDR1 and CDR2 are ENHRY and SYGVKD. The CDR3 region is CAIEGQGADTQYF. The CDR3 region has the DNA TGTGCCATCGAGGGACAGGGGGCAGATACGCAGTATTTT.